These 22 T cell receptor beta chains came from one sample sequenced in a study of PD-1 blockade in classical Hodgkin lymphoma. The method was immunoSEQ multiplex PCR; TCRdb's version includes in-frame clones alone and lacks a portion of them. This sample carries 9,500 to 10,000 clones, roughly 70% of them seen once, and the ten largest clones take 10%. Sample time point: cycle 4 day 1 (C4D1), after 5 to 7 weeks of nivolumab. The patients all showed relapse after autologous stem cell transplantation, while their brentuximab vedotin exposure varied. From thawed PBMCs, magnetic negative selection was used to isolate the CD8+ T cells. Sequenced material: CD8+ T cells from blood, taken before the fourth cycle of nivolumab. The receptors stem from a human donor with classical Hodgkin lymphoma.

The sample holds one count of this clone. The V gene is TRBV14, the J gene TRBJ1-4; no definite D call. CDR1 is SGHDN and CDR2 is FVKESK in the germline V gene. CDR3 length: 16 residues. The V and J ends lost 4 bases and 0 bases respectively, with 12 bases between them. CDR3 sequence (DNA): TGTGCCAGCAGCCCTCGGGAGGGATCAACTAATGAAAAACTGTTTTTT. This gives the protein CASSPREGSTNEKLFF. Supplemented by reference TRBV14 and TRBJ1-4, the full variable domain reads EAGVTQFPSHSVIEKGQTVTLRCDPISGHDNLYWYRRVMGKEIKFLLHFVKESKQDESGMPNNRFLAERTGGTYSTLKVQPAELEDSGVYFCASSPREGSTNEKLFFGSGTQLSVL.

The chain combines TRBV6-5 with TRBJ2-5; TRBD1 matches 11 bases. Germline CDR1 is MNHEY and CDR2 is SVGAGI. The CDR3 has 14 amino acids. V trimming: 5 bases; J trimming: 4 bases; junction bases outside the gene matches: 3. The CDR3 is CASSLGTGGETQYF. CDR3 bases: TGTGCCAGCAGTCTAGGGACAGGGGGAGAGACCCAGTACTTC.

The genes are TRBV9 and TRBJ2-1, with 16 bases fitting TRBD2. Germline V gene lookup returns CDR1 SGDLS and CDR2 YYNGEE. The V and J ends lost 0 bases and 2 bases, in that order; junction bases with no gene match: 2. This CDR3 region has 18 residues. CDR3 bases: TGTGCCAGCAGCGTAGCGGGGACTAGCGGGGGGGCCTACAATGAGCAGTTCTTC. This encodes CASSVAGTSGGAYNEQFF.

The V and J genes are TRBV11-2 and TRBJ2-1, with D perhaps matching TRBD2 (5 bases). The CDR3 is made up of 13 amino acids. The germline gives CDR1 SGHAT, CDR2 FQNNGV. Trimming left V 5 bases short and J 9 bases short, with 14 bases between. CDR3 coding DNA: TGTGCCAGCAGCCCCCTCCCGGGGAGTGAGCAGTTCTTC. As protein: CASSPLPGSEQFF. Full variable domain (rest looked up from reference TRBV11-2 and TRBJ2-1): EAGVAQSPRYKIIEKRQSVAFWCNPISGHATLYWYQQILGQGPKLLIQFQNNGVVDDSQLPKDRFSAERLKGVDSTLKIQPAKLEDSAVYLCASSPLPGSEQFFGPGTRLTVL.

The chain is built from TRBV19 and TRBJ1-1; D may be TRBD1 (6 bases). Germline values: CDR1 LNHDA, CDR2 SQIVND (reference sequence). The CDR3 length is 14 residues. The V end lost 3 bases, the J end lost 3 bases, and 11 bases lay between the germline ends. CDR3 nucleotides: TGTGCCAGTAGTATTGCCAAGGGGGACACTGAAGCTTTCTTT. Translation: CASSIAKGDTEAFF.

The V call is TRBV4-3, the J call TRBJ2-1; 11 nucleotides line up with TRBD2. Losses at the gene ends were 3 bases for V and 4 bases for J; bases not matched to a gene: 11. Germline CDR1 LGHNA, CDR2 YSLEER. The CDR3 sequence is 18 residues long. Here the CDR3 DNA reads TGCGCCAGCAGCCACGGGCCCCTAGCGGGAGGCCCTTACAATGAGCAGTTCTTC. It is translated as CASSHGPLAGGPYNEQFF.

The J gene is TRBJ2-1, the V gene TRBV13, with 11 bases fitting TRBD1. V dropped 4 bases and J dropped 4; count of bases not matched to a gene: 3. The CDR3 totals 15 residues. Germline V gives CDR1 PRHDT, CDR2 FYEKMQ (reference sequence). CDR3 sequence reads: CASSSDRGPYNEQFF. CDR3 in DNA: TGTGCCAGCAGCTCGGACAGGGGGCCGTACAATGAGCAGTTCTTC.

CDR3 nucleotides: TGTGCCAGCAGTTACTCCGGGGGGGAACAGCCCCAGCATTTT. This sequence encodes CASSYSGGEQPQHF. The chain uses TRBV6-5 and TRBJ1-5, with D possibly TRBD1 on 5 matching bases. The germline V gene encodes CDR1 MNHEY and CDR2 SVGAGI. V lost 0 bases, J lost 7 bases, and 10 bases lay in between. CDR3 size: 14 residues.

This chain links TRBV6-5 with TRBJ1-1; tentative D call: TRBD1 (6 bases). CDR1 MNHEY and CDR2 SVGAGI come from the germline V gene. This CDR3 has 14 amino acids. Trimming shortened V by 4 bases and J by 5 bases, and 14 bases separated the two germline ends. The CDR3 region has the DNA TGTGCCAGCAGTTCCACAGGGTCCCTAACTGAAGCTTTCTTT. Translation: CASSSTGSLTEAFF.

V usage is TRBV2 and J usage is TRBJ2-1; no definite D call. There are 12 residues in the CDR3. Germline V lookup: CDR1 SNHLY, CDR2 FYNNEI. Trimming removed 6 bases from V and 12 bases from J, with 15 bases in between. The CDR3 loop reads CASSPQTVWQFF. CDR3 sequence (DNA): TGTGCCAGCAGCCCCCAAACAGTCTGGCAGTTCTTC.

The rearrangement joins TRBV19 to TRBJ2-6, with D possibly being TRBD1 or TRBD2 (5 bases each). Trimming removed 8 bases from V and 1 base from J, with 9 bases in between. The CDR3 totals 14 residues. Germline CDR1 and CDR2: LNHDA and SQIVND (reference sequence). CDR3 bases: TGTGCCAGTTGGGACCAATCTGGGGCCAACGTCCTGACTTTC. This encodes CASWDQSGANVLTF. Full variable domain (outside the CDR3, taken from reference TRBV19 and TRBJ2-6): DGGITQSPKYLFRKEGQNVTLSCEQNLNHDAMYWYRQDPGQGLRLIYYSQIVNDFQKGDIAEGYSVSREKKESFPLTVTSAQKNPTAFYLCASWDQSGANVLTFGAGSRLTVL.

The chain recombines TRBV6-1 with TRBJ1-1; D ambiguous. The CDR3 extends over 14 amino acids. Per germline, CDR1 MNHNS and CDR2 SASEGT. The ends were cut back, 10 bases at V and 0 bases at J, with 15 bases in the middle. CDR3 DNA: TGTGCCACCCTTTGGAAAGGGTTGAACACTGAAGCTTTCTTT. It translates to CATLWKGLNTEAFF.

CDR3 loop: CASSQNQGLNYGYTF. Written as DNA, the CDR3 is TGCGCCAGCAGCCAGAATCAGGGCCTAAACTATGGCTACACCTTC. This chain links TRBV4-1 with TRBJ1-2; D may be TRBD1 (5 bases). Germline V gene sequence: CDR1 MGHRA, CDR2 YSYEKL. Trimming removed 3 bases from V and 2 bases from J, with 13 bases in between. CDR3 length: 15 amino acids.

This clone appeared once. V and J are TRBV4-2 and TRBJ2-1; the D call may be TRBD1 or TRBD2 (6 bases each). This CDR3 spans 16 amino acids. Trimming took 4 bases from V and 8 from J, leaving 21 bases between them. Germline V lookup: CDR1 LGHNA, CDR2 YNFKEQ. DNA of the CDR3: TGTGCCAGCAGCCTCAACGGGGGCCTAGGTGGGTATGAGCAGTTCTTC. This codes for CASSLNGGLGGYEQFF.

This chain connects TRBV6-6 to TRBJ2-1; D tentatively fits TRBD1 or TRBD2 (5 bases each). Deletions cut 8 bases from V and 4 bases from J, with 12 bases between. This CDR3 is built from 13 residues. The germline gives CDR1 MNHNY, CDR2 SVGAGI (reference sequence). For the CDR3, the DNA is TGTGCCAGCTCGTGGGGGATTTACAATGAGCAGTTCTTC. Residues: CASSWGIYNEQFF.

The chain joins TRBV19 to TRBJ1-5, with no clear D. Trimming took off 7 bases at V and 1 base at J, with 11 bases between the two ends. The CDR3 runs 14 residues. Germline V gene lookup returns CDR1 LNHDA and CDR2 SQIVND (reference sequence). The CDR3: CASTTRESNQPQHF. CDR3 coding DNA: TGTGCCAGTACTACCCGGGAAAGCAATCAGCCCCAGCATTTT.

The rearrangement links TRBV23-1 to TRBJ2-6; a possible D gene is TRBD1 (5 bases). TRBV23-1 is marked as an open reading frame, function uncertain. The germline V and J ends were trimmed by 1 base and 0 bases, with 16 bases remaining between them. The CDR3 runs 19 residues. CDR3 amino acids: CASSQFGQGSFSGANVLTF. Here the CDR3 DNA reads TGCGCCAGCAGTCAATTTGGGCAGGGATCATTCTCTGGGGCCAACGTCCTGACTTTC.

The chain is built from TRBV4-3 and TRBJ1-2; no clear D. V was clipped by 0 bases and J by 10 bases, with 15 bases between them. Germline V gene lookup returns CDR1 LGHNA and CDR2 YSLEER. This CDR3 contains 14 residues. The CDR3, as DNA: TGCGCCAGCAGCCAAGATATTGGCAGCATTTCCTACACCTTC. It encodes CASSQDIGSISYTF.

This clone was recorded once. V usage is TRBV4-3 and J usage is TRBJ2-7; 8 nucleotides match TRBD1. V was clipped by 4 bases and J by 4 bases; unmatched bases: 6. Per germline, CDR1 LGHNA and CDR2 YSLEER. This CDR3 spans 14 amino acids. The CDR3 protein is CASSLSRQGYEQYF. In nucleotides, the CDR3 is TGCGCCAGCAGCCTTAGCCGACAGGGGTACGAGCAGTACTTC.

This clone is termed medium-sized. CDR3 bases: TGTGCCATCAGTGACCAGACAGGATACGTCTATGGCTACACCTTC. It is translated as CAISDQTGYVYGYTF. The chain recombines TRBV10-3 with TRBJ1-2; a possible D gene is TRBD1 (6 bases). The CDR3 is 15 residues long. Germline CDR1 and CDR2: ENHRY and SYGVKD. V was clipped by 3 bases and J by 4 bases, with 15 bases between them.

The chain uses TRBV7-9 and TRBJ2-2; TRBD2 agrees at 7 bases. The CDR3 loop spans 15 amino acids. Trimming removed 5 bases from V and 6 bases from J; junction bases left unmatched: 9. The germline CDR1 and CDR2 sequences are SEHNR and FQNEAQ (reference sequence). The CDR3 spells CASSPLAVYAGELFF. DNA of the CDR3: TGTGCCAGCAGCCCCCTAGCGGTTTACGCCGGGGAGCTGTTTTTT.

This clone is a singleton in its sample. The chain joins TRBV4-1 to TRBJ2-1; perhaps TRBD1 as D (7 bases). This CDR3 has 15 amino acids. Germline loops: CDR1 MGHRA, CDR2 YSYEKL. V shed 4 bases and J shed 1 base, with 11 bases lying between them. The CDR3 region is CASSPGDSSYNEQFF. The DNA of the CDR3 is TGCGCCAGCAGCCCGGGGGACAGTTCCTACAATGAGCAGTTCTTC.